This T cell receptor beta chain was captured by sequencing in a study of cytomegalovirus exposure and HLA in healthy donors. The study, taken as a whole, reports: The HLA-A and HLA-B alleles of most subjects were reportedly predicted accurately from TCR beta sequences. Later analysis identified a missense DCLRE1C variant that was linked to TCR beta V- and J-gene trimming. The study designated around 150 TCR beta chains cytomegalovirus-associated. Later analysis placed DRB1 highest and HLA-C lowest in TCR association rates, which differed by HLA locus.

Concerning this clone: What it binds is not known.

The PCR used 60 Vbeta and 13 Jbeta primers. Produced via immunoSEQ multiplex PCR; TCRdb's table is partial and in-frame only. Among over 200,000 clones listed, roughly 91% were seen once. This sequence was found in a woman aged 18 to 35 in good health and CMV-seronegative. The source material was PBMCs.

The CDR3 DNA reads as TGTGCCAGTAGTATAAACACGAACACTGAAGCTTTCTTT. It translates to CASSINTNTEAFF. V usage is TRBV19 and J usage is TRBJ1-1; unclear D gene. The germline gives CDR1 LNHDA, CDR2 SQIVND (reference sequence). This CDR3 is built from 13 residues. With 2 bases removed from V and 1 base from J, the gap between germline ends came to 5 bases.